This T cell receptor beta chain was observed in a study of T cell changes during pregnancy in multiple sclerosis (dated by TCRdb to the late 2010s). About the full investigation: Changes in the T cell repertoire over the course of pregnancy were examined in this study in women with multiple sclerosis.

Remarks on this clone: The antigen it binds to is not known. Per-nucleotide qualities are absent, and no much larger clonotype sits a single base away.

Inclusive of the bounding cysteine and phenylalanine, the CDR3 is 16 residues long. Only the CDR3 portion is preserved as DNA: 48 bases, with reading frame beginning at the first base. V drops 3 bases and J drops 2 bases, leaving 16 bases in between. CDR1 is given as LNHDA and CDR2 as SQIVND, both from the germline V gene (reference sequence). Preparation of the library involved the immunoSEQ multiplex PCR assay. As stored in TCRdb, this immuneACCESS dataset retains in-frame rearrangements with V and J assigned. A fraction of the clones does not appear; measured against another copy, unresolved V genes explain less than half of the discrepancy, and the remainder lacks a known reason. The sample table lists about 68,000 clones, about 90% of them with a count of one. The ten largest account for 0.86% of the sample.

The sequence derives from a female donor with multiple sclerosis, enrolled in a pregnancy study. The starting material was peripheral blood, obtained in the second trimester of pregnancy. The rearrangement joined TRBV19 to TRBJ1-2, with a weak D call of TRBD1 (5 bases match). The DNA is TGTGCCAGTAGTATCAGGGCGGGGATTCGGAACTATGGCTACACCTTC. It specifies CASSIRAGIRNYGYTF.